This TCR beta chain was identified in a study of T cell repertoires in cytomegalovirus infection. For the study at large: Signatures in public TCR beta sequences pointed to both CMV infection and matching HLA type.

This CDR3 has 16 residues. TCRdb analysed the reads with MiXCR anew, one entry per CDR3 protein. Among some 600,000 distinct CDR3 sequences, 20% to 25% were seen once, and the ten largest hold around 7.6%. About this clonotype itself: This may stem from a read error, because a much larger clone lies one nucleotide away.

The sample consisted of CD8+ T cells from PBMCs. The chain has TRBV12-3 or TRBV12-4 and TRBJ2-1; a weak D match, TRBD1 (6 bases). This clonotype was obtained from a human donor in good health (CMV status not recorded). Some clones in this sample may be carry-over from other donors' samples. This CDR3 reads CANSLFHRAPYNEQFF. CDR3 coding DNA: TGTGCCAACAGTTTATTTCACAGGGCCCCCTACAATGAGCAGTTCTTC.